Each of the 17 T cell receptor beta chains below was sequenced from the same sample in a study of OX40 agonist ivuxolimab in advanced cancers. Measured with immunoSEQ multiplex PCR; TCRdb has only the in-frame clones, and not every one. The table records 50,000 to 75,000 clones, more than 85% of them present only once. The specimen comprised CD4+ or CD8+ T cells sorted from blood, sampled in a trial of the OX40 agonist ivuxolimab. The receptors originated from an adult with an advanced solid tumor such as melanoma, head and neck, liver or kidney cancer.

The V call is TRBV5-5, the J call TRBJ2-2, with D possibly TRBD2 on 5 matching bases. Germline V lookup: CDR1 SGHKS, CDR2 YYEKEE (reference sequence). Trimming took off 4 bases at V and 5 bases at J, with 15 bases between the two ends. CDR3 length: 15 residues. Here the CDR3 reads CASSPRVGGTGELFF. DNA of the CDR3: TGTGCCAGCAGCCCCCGGGTGGGCGGGACCGGGGAGCTGTTTTTT. Based on the CDR3 plus reference TRBV5-5 and TRBJ2-2, the full variable domain is DAGVTQSPTHLIKTRGQQVTLRCSPISGHKSVSWYQQVLGQGPQFIFQYYEKEERGRGNFPDRFSARQFPNYSSELNVNALLLGDSALYLCASSPRVGGTGELFFGEGSRLTVL.

V gene TRBV19 combines with J gene TRBJ1-1; a weak D match, TRBD1 (6 bases). Germline V gives CDR1 LNHDA, CDR2 SQIVND (reference sequence). The CDR3 totals 15 residues. Trimming removed 6 bases from V and 4 bases from J, with 18 bases in between. CDR3 bases: TGTGCCAGTAGACGACCACCAGGGGAGAGCACTGAAGCTTTCTTT. This encodes CASRRPPGESTEAFF.

The V gene is TRBV7-9, the J gene TRBJ2-5; D ambiguous. The germline CDR1 and CDR2 sequences are SEHNR and FQNEAQ (reference sequence). This CDR3 region has 15 residues. Trimming shortened V by 3 bases and J by 4 bases, and 15 bases separated the two germline ends. Here the CDR3 DNA reads TGTGCCAGCAGCTTTGAAGGCCTTCTACTAGAGACCCAGTACTTC. Its protein is CASSFEGLLLETQYF.

V is TRBV1 and J is TRBJ2-7; no DNA check was done on the table's D call, TRBD2. TRBV1 is designated a pseudogene. CDR3 length: 14 residues. The CDR3 sequence is CTRGGTSGGYEQYF. Here the CDR3 DNA reads TGCACCAGAGGGGGGACTAGCGGGGGCTACGAGCAGTACTTC.

The V gene is TRBV18, the J gene TRBJ2-3; 13 bases line up with TRBD2. The length of the CDR3 is 15 residues. CDR1 is KGHSH and CDR2 is LQKENI in the germline V gene. The ends lost 6 bases at V and 1 base at J; junction bases unmatched: 1. The CDR3 sequence is CASSGTSGGTDTQYF. DNA for the CDR3: TGTGCCAGCTCCGGGACTAGCGGGGGCACAGATACGCAGTATTTT.

The chain recombines TRBV19 with TRBJ2-1; tentative D call: TRBD2 (5 bases). This CDR3 comprises 17 residues. V was shortened by 3 bases and J by 0 bases, with 15 bases between the two germline ends. Germline-derived CDR1 and CDR2 are LNHDA and SQIVND (reference sequence). CDR3 sequence reads: CASSIRPSGSSYNEQFF. The CDR3 nucleotides read TGTGCCAGTAGTATCCGGCCATCGGGATCCTCCTACAATGAGCAGTTCTTC.

The chain joins TRBV7-9 to TRBJ2-6; weak D call: TRBD2 (5 bases). V gave up 2 bases and J gave up 0 bases, with 14 bases separating them. Per germline, CDR1 SEHNR and CDR2 FQNEAQ (reference sequence). CDR3 size: 18 residues. The CDR3 DNA sequence: TGTGCCAGCAGCTTAAATCCGGGGAAGAGCTCTGGGGCCAACGTCCTGACTTTC. Translation gives CASSLNPGKSSGANVLTF.

This chain connects TRBV6-1 to TRBJ2-3; no definite D call. The ends were cut back, 6 bases at V and 5 bases at J, with 9 bases in the middle. Germline-derived CDR1 and CDR2 are MNHNS and SASEGT. This CDR3 comprises 12 residues. The CDR3 sequence is CASSTFRDTQYF. Written as DNA, the CDR3 is TGTGCCAGCAGCACCTTCAGAGATACGCAGTATTTT.

The chain employs TRBV9 and TRBJ1-2; D not certain. Germline V CDR1 and CDR2: SGDLS, YYNGEE. The CDR3 has 13 residues. V lost 0 bases and J lost 0, with 3 bases in between. The CDR3 loop reads CASSVVANYGYTF. CDR3 nucleotide sequence: TGTGCCAGCAGCGTAGTAGCTAACTATGGCTACACCTTC.

The chain's CDR3 is CSASLGAGYTF. CDR3 bases: TGCAGTGCTAGTTTGGGGGCTGGCTACACCTTC. The rearrangement links TRBV20-1 to TRBJ1-2; D might be TRBD1 (6 bases). This CDR3 is built from 11 residues. The germline V gene has CDR1 DFQATT and CDR2 SNEGSKA (reference sequence). V gave up 3 bases and J gave up 7 bases, with 9 bases separating them.

The rearrangement uses TRBV5-1 and TRBJ2-4, with 11 bases lining up with TRBD1. This CDR3 is built from 18 residues. With V trimmed by 0 bases and J by 0 bases, 5 bases remained unmatched. CDR1 SGHRS and CDR2 YFSETQ come from the germline V gene. In nucleotides, the CDR3 is TGCGCCAGCAGCTTGGTTGGACAGGGGGCTGGAGCCAAAAACATTCAGTACTTC. The encoded protein is CASSLVGQGAGAKNIQYF.

The chain couples TRBV2 to TRBJ1-5, with D perhaps matching TRBD1 (6 bases). Germline assignment: CDR1 SNHLY and CDR2 FYNNEI. This CDR3 has 15 amino acids. The V end lost 6 bases, the J end lost 3 bases, and 15 bases lay between the germline ends. CDR3 DNA sequence: TGTGCCAGCAGGGGGGTAACAGGGAACAATCAGCCCCAGCATTTT. Translating it yields CASRGVTGNNQPQHF.

This clone was detected once. This chain connects TRBV2 to TRBJ1-1, with D maybe TRBD1 (6 bases). V was trimmed by 7 bases and J by 2 bases, leaving 17 bases between them. This CDR3 contains 15 residues. Germline-derived CDR1 and CDR2 are SNHLY and FYNNEI. The CDR3 spells CASNGGVGGNTEAFF. In nucleotides, the CDR3 is TGTGCCAGCAATGGGGGAGTAGGGGGAAACACTGAAGCTTTCTTT.

J is TRBJ1-4 and V is TRBV6-1; 8 bases are shared with TRBD1. The V segment lost 0 bases and the J segment 7 bases; nucleotides outside the gene matches: 7. The CDR3 consists of 16 residues. CDR1 and CDR2 from the germline V gene are MNHNS and SASEGT. The DNA for the CDR3 is TGTGCCAGCAGTGAAGCCCCGACAGGGGTTAGTGAAAAACTGTTTTTT. This sequence encodes CASSEAPTGVSEKLFF.

This chain uses TRBV7-7 with TRBJ1-3; D ambiguous. Between the trimmed V and J ends, which lost 2 bases and 0 bases, there was a span of 5 bases. The V gene's germline CDR1 is SSHAT and CDR2 FNYEAQ (reference sequence). This CDR3 contains 14 residues. CDR3 nucleotide sequence: TGTGCCAGCAGCTTATCACCCTCTGGAAACACCATATATTTT. It codes for CASSLSPSGNTIYF.

The chain has TRBV18 and TRBJ1-2; 7 bases line up with TRBD1. The CDR3 consists of 15 residues. CDR1 is KGHSH and CDR2 is LQKENI in the germline V gene. J was trimmed by 7 bases and V by 5 bases; bases with no gene match: 13. The CDR3: CASSASQGLRGGYTF. The CDR3 nucleotides read TGTGCCAGCTCAGCTTCACAGGGGCTTCGGGGTGGCTACACCTTC.

This chain uses TRBV18 with TRBJ1-2, with 10 bases fitting TRBD1. The V segment lost 6 bases and the J segment 2 bases; nucleotides outside the gene matches: 6. Germline-derived CDR1 and CDR2 are KGHSH and LQKENI. The CDR3 extends over 15 amino acids. This CDR3 is CASSQDRGVNYGYTF. The CDR3 coding sequence is TGTGCCAGCTCTCAGGACAGGGGGGTCAACTATGGCTACACCTTC.